A selection of T cell receptor beta chains follows, all from one sample in a study of blood T cell repertoires in COVID-19. TCRdb's table, derived via immunoSEQ multiplex PCR, lists solely in-frame clones and lacks some. The profile shows tens of thousands of clones, under 95% of them singletons. Sequenced: peripheral blood. The receptors derive from a man aged 55-75 years with acute or convalescent COVID-19. Each CDR3 is given with its conserved first and last residue. Fields, in order: V gene, CDR3 protein.

v_call: TRBV5-6; cdr3_aa: CASSFLDNSNQPQHF
v_call: TRBV13; cdr3_aa: CASSLEGTLNYGYTF
v_call: TRBV7-3; cdr3_aa: CASSLTGDMNTEAFF
v_call: TRBV29-1; cdr3_aa: CSVDGGGGKKDYGYTF
v_call: TRBV4-1; cdr3_aa: CASSNQGTGNTIYF
v_call: TRBV2; cdr3_aa: CASRDTTHGYNEQFF
v_call: TRBV5-1; cdr3_aa: CASSRENTGELFF
v_call: TRBV6-4; cdr3_aa: CASSLRDGGEAFF
v_call: TRBV3-1/TRBV3-2; cdr3_aa: CASSQDRRTAAIYEQYF
v_call: TRBV19; cdr3_aa: CASSPDRSSGNTIYF
v_call: TRBV5-1; cdr3_aa: CASSLTGQATNEKLFF
v_call: TRBV2; cdr3_aa: CASSENAGEDPF
v_call: TRBV5-6; cdr3_aa: CASSLYTENTNQPQHF
v_call: TRBV5-6; cdr3_aa: CASRLEGVLSSPLHF
v_call: TRBV6-5; cdr3_aa: CASSTGFTEAFF
v_call: TRBV24-1; cdr3_aa: CATSDSRQGAFEQYF
v_call: TRBV7-9; cdr3_aa: CASSPGTGVNSPLHF